The rows below give T cell receptor beta chains drawn from one sample of a study of T cells expressing NK-cell markers. Reprocessing the 5' RACE reads, TCRdb reports a single entry for every CDR3 protein and omits DNA. The sample table sets out about 460,000 distinct CDR3 sequences. Sequencing was carried out using blood T cells: a sorted CD56 or NKG2C T cell subset, CD4+ or CD8+ T cells, or bulk PBMC T cells (not recorded which). Receptor source: a woman in her fifties or sixties in good health. CDR3s include the opening cysteine and the closing phenylalanine or tryptophan.

j_call | v_call | cdr3_aa
TRBJ2-1 | TRBV5-6 | CASSIRTSGGNEQFF
TRBJ2-3 | TRBV6-5 | CASSYEREARGTQYF
TRBJ1-1 | TRBV10-3 | CAIRDRGNTEAFF
TRBJ2-7 | TRBV7-8 | CASSDQTSTSYEQYF
TRBJ2-7 | TRBV4-1 | CASRGTGRYEQYF
TRBJ2-4 | TRBV7-2 | CASSFDPPEGIQYF
TRBJ1-2 | TRBV7-9 | CASSTPDRASGYTF
TRBJ2-7 | TRBV4-1 | CASSQPGRHSFYEQYF
TRBJ2-1 | TRBV21-1 | CASSELTSGNYNEQFF
TRBJ2-1 | TRBV5-1 | CASSRPIAEGNEQFF
TRBJ2-1 | TRBV29-1 | CSVEDQGNEQFF
TRBJ2-3 | TRBV7-3 | CASSPQTGDTQYF
TRBJ2-7 | TRBV6-5 | CASRDIYEQYF
TRBJ2-1 | TRBV4-1 | CASSLEDSDNEQFF
TRBJ2-7 | TRBV3-1 | CASSQDEGEQYF
TRBJ1-1 | TRBV20-1 | CSAHRGSNTEAFF